What follows are 9 T cell receptor beta chains derived from one specimen sequenced in a study of cytomegalovirus exposure and HLA in healthy donors. PCR used 60 Vbeta primers and 13 Jbeta primers. Measured with immunoSEQ multiplex PCR; TCRdb has only the in-frame clones, and not every one. The sample holds about 130,000 clones, about 80% seen once. Input material: PBMCs. These receptors were collected from a man aged 25-45 years in good health and CMV-seronegative.

The rearrangement links TRBV6-5 to TRBJ2-1; D possibly corresponds to TRBD2 (5 bases). Germline loops: CDR1 MNHEY, CDR2 SVGAGI. This CDR3 spans 16 amino acids. The V gene lost 2 bases and the J gene lost 4 bases, with 15 bases spanning the gap. CDR3 coding DNA: TGTGCCAGCAGTTACAGGCTAGCCCAAACGTACAATGAGCAGTTCTTC. It yields the protein CASSYRLAQTYNEQFF.

The chain joins TRBV18 to TRBJ1-1, with D maybe TRBD1 (6 bases). The V gene's germline CDR1 is KGHSH and CDR2 LQKENI. V was shortened by 5 bases and J by 3 bases, with 13 bases between the two germline ends. This CDR3 region has 14 residues. The CDR3 coding sequence is TGTGCCAGCTCATTAACCTGGACAGACACTGAAGCTTTCTTT. This codes for CASSLTWTDTEAFF.

The chain links TRBV6-5 to TRBJ1-3, with D perhaps matching TRBD1 (5 bases). The germline V and J ends were trimmed by 6 bases and 4 bases, with 10 bases remaining between them. The germline CDR1 and CDR2 sequences are MNHEY and SVGAGI. The CDR3 covers 13 residues. CDR3 in DNA: TGTGCCAGCAGACCAGGGATGGGAAACACCATATATTTT. Protein sequence: CASRPGMGNTIYF.

The chain has TRBV11-3 and TRBJ2-3; D is undetermined. Germline assignment: CDR1 SGHNT and CDR2 YENEEA. CDR3 length: 13 amino acids. Trimming took 2 bases from V and 4 from J, leaving 7 bases between them. CDR3 nucleotides: TGTGCCAGCAGCTTATCCCTACCAGATACGCAGTATTTT. As protein: CASSLSLPDTQYF.

As DNA, the CDR3 is TGTGCCATCAGTGGCAGGGGGCAAGGCAATGAGCAGTTCTTC. Residues: CAISGRGQGNEQFF. This chain joins TRBV10-3 and TRBJ2-1; 8 bases map to TRBD1. Germline-derived CDR1 and CDR2 are ENHRY and SYGVKD. The length of the CDR3 is 14 residues. The ends lost 4 bases at V and 6 bases at J; junction bases unmatched: 5.

The genes are TRBV15 and TRBJ2-5, with 10 bases aligning to TRBD2. TRBJ2-7 explains the end of the DNA better; the J call may be wrong. CDR1 and CDR2 from the germline V gene are LNHNV and YYDKDF (reference sequence). The length of the CDR3 is 15 residues. Here the CDR3 DNA reads TGTGCCACCAGCGTCCGGACTAGCGGAACCTACGAGCAGTACTTC. Its translation is CATSVRTSGTYEQYF.

The chain has TRBV25-1 and TRBJ2-1; 13 nucleotides match TRBD2. Germline CDR1 is MGHDK and CDR2 is SYGVNS. This CDR3 has 13 residues. V lost 6 bases, J lost 8 bases, and 1 base stayed unmatched. CDR3 amino acids: CASRLAGGDEQFF. DNA for the CDR3: TGTGCCAGCAGACTAGCGGGGGGGGATGAGCAGTTCTTC.

The chain carries TRBV7-9 and TRBJ2-2, with a tentative D call TRBD2 (5 bases). CDR1 is SEHNR, CDR2 FQNEAQ, per germline (reference sequence). The CDR3 spans 15 residues. V was clipped by 10 bases and J by 4 bases, with 19 bases between them. CDR3 bases: TGTGCCATACCCGGGCGGATCGAGGGCACCGGGGAGCTGTTTTTT. It encodes CAIPGRIEGTGELFF.

J is TRBJ2-7 and V is TRBV6-1, with 9 bases fitting TRBD1. Germline CDR1 is MNHNS and CDR2 is SASEGT. The CDR3 covers 14 residues. Trimming took 8 bases from V and 4 from J; bases not matched to a gene: 9. CDR3 region: CASRLGQGIYEQYF. In DNA, the CDR3 is TGTGCCAGCCGCCTGGGACAGGGAATATACGAGCAGTACTTC.